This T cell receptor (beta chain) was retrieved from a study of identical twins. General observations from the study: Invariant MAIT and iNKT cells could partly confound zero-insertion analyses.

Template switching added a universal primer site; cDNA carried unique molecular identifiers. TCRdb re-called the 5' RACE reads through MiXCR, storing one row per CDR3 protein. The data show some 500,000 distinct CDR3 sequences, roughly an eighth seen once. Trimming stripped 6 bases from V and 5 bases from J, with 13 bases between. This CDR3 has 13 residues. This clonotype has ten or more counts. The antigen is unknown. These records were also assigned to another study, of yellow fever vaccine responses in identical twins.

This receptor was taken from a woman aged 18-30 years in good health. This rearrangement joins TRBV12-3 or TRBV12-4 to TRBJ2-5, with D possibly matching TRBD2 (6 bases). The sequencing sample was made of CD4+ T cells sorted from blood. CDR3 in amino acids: CASSRGGPETQYF. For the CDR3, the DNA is TGTGCCAGCAGCCGTGGAGGGCCGGAGACCCAGTACTTC.